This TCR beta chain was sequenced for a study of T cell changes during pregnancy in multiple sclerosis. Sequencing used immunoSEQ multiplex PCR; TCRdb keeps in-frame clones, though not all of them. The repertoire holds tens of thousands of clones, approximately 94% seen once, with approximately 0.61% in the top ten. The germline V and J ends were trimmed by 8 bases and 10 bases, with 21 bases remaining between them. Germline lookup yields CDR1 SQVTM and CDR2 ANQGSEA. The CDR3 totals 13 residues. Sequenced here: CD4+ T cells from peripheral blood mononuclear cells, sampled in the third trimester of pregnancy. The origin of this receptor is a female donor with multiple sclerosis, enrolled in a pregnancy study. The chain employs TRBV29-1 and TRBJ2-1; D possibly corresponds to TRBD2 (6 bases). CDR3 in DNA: TGCAGCTGGCAAGGGACTCTCATCGAGGAGCAGTTCTTC. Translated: CSWQGTLIEEQFF.